Below, 18 T cell receptor beta chains from the same sample are listed, as sequenced in a study of sequential checkpoint blockade in melanoma. Treatment described: randomized to nivolumab then ipilimumab (arm A) or the reverse (arm B). Data came from immunoSEQ multiplex PCR; TCRdb stores just in-frame clones and leaves some out. In the table there are around 25,000 clones, approximately 82% of which are singletons. The sequencing here drew on CD8+ T cells sorted from blood (inferred from file names), taken from a patient given nivolumab and ipilimumab in sequence. Receptors were obtained from a human donor with melanoma.

The V and J genes are TRBV7-2 and TRBJ2-1; no clear D. Trimming cost V 5 bases and J 8 bases, with 10 bases left between them. Germline V lookup: CDR1 SGHTA, CDR2 FQGNSA. This CDR3 has 12 residues. The CDR3 reads CASSPRNDEQFF. CDR3 in DNA: TGTGCCAGCAGCCCCAGGAACGATGAGCAGTTCTTC. Filled out from reference TRBV7-2 and TRBJ2-1, the complete variable domain reads GAGVSQSPSNKVTEKGKDVELRCDPISGHTALYWYRQSLGQGLEFLIYFQGNSAPDKSGLPSDRFSAERTGGSVSTLTIQRTQQEDSAVYLCASSPRNDEQFFGPGTRLTVL.

Here the CDR3 DNA reads TGTGCCAGCTCTCGCGGTAGGACCTACGAGCAGTACTTC. Protein: CASSRGRTYEQYF. J is TRBJ2-7 and V is TRBV18; D is ambiguous. The ends were cut back, 6 bases at V and 2 bases at J, with 11 bases in the middle. Germline loops: CDR1 KGHSH, CDR2 LQKENI. This CDR3 spans 13 amino acids.

The chain carries TRBV30 and TRBJ2-5, with 8 bases aligning to TRBD1. TRBJ2-7 matches the DNA end more closely, so the J call is doubtful. Germline lookup yields CDR1 GTSNPN and CDR2 SVGIG (reference sequence). CDR3 length: 13 amino acids. In DNA, the CDR3 is TGTGCCTGGAGTGGACAGGGGCTCTACGAGCAGTACTTC. Translated, it gives CAWSGQGLYEQYF.

The chain recombines TRBV7-9 with TRBJ1-4; D may be TRBD1 (5 bases). The CDR3 loop spans 16 amino acids. CDR1 is SEHNR and CDR2 is FQNEAQ in the germline V gene (reference sequence). Deletions cut 6 bases from V and 1 base from J, with 15 bases between. CDR3 in DNA: TGTGCCAGCAGGGCCGGGCAGGGAGGAACTAATGAAAAACTGTTTTTT. Its protein product is CASRAGQGGTNEKLFF.

The J gene is TRBJ2-5, the V gene TRBV18, with 9 bases fitting TRBD2. The germline V gene has CDR1 KGHSH and CDR2 LQKENI. The CDR3 totals 15 residues. J was trimmed by 4 bases and V by 6 bases; bases with no gene match: 9. The CDR3 DNA reads TGTGCCAGCTCTCCTACGCGGGAGGGCCGAGAGACCCAGTACTTC. Protein sequence: CASSPTREGRETQYF.

This chain links TRBV2 with TRBJ1-5; weak D call: TRBD1 (6 bases). CDR3 length: 14 residues. From germline, CDR1 is SNHLY and CDR2 FYNNEI. Trimming shortened V by 5 bases and J by 6 bases, and 14 bases separated the two germline ends. The CDR3 here is CASSSQGSAQPQHF. The CDR3 coding sequence is TGTGCCAGCAGTTCACAGGGAAGCGCTCAGCCCCAGCATTTT.

The chain employs TRBV18 and TRBJ2-5; D perhaps matches TRBD1 (6 bases). Trimming removed 6 bases at V and 5 bases at J, with 10 bases between. From germline, CDR1 is KGHSH and CDR2 LQKENI. The CDR3 is made up of 12 amino acids. The CDR3 sequence: CASSGTGETQYF. DNA of the CDR3: TGTGCCAGCTCCGGTACAGGGGAGACCCAGTACTTC.

The chain joins TRBV5-1 to TRBJ2-3, with D possibly matching TRBD2 (6 bases). The CDR3 is 16 amino acids. Germline V gene lookup returns CDR1 SGHRS and CDR2 YFSETQ. The V and J ends lost 0 bases and 0 bases respectively, with 11 bases between them. The CDR3 loop is CASSLGSGSSTDTQYF. The CDR3 nucleotides read TGCGCCAGCAGCTTGGGTAGCGGATCTAGCACAGATACGCAGTATTTT. The full variable domain, rest sourced from reference TRBV5-1 and TRBJ2-3, is KAGVTQTPRYLIKTRGQQVTLSCSPISGHRSVSWYQQTPGQGLQFLFEYFSETQRNKGNFPGRFSGRQFSNSRSEMNVSTLELGDSALYLCASSLGSGSSTDTQYFGPGTRLTVL.

V gene TRBV11-2 combines with J gene TRBJ2-2, with no clear D. The CDR3 is 14 residues long. Germline values: CDR1 SGHAT, CDR2 FQNNGV. V lost 3 bases and J lost 0, with 5 bases in between. The CDR3 DNA follows: TGTGCCAGCAGCTTGCAGGCGAACACCGGGGAGCTGTTTTTT. It encodes CASSLQANTGELFF.

Only a few counts were recorded for this clone. The rearrangement joins TRBV19 to TRBJ2-3; 9 positions match TRBD1. Germline V gives CDR1 LNHDA, CDR2 SQIVND (reference sequence). The CDR3 contains 15 residues. V lost 10 bases to trimming and J lost 4 bases; unmatched junction nucleotides: 12. The CDR3 coding sequence is TGTGCCACCACCGACAGGGGGGCTGCCCCAGATACGCAGTATTTT. Encoded protein: CATTDRGAAPDTQYF.

The chain links TRBV7-8 to TRBJ2-3; 7 bases are a match to TRBD2. V lost 1 base to trimming and J lost 5 bases; unmatched junction nucleotides: 12. This CDR3 comprises 17 residues. CDR1 SGHVS and CDR2 FQNEAQ come from the germline V gene. The chain's CDR3 is CASSLDLRTRGGDTQYF. CDR3 DNA sequence: TGTGCCAGCAGCTTAGATCTAAGGACTAGGGGCGGAGATACGCAGTATTTT. Together with reference TRBV7-8 and TRBJ2-3, the CDR3 gives the full variable domain: GAGVSQSPRYKVAKRGQDVALRCDPISGHVSLFWYQQALGQGPEFLTYFQNEAQLDKSGLPSDRFFAERPEGSVSTLKIQRTQQEDSAVYLCASSLDLRTRGGDTQYFGPGTRLTVL.

The chain couples TRBV6-6 to TRBJ1-2; D is ambiguous. The CDR3 is made up of 12 amino acids. With 6 bases removed from V and 0 bases from J, the gap between germline ends came to 5 bases. The germline V gene has CDR1 MNHNY and CDR2 SVGAGI (reference sequence). The CDR3 coding sequence is TGTGCCAGCAGCCAGGCTAACTATGGCTACACCTTC. Encoded protein: CASSQANYGYTF.

V and J are TRBV6-5 and TRBJ2-1, with a weak D call TRBD2 (6 bases). This CDR3 has 15 amino acids. Germline V gene sequence: CDR1 MNHEY, CDR2 SVGAGI. V was shortened by 6 bases and J by 7 bases, with 19 bases between the two germline ends. The CDR3 DNA sequence: TGTGCCAGCAGCCCACTCGGGGGAGAGAGGAATGAGCAGTTCTTC. Protein: CASSPLGGERNEQFF.

Concerning this clone itself: Within the sample, other DNA sequences also encode this same CDR3. The V and J genes are TRBV6-6 and TRBJ2-1; a weak D match, TRBD1 (6 bases). Trimming pared 4 bases from V and 6 bases from J, leaving 16 bases between. Germline V gives CDR1 MNHNY, CDR2 SVGAGI (reference sequence). The CDR3 runs to 15 residues. CDR3 sequence: CASSSTGIGSNEQFF. The CDR3, as DNA: TGTGCCAGCAGTTCAACAGGGATCGGGTCCAATGAGCAGTTCTTC.

This clone was seen a single time. The gene calls are TRBV5-6 and TRBJ2-1; TRBD2 matches 8 bases. Trimming removed 4 bases from V and 2 bases from J; junction bases left unmatched: 8. Germline V gene lookup returns CDR1 SGHDT and CDR2 YYEEEE. The CDR3 is 16 amino acids. CDR3 protein: CASSPDTGGPYNEQFF. DNA of the CDR3: TGTGCCAGCAGCCCTGACACGGGAGGGCCCTACAATGAGCAGTTCTTC.

J is TRBJ2-3 and V is TRBV27, with TRBD2 matching over 8 bases. Germline V gene data show CDR1 as MNHEY and CDR2 as SMNVEV (reference sequence). The CDR3 contains 14 residues. Losses at the gene ends were 6 bases for V and 3 bases for J; bases not matched to a gene: 5. In DNA, the CDR3 is TGTGCCAGCAGACTAGCGGTTGGTACAGATACGCAGTATTTT. Its protein product is CASRLAVGTDTQYF.

To note about this clone: An end of the junction does not agree with germline; a read error may underlie this. This chain joins TRBV7-7 and TRBJ2-2; D is perhaps TRBD1 or TRBD2 (6 bases each). The CDR3 contains 15 residues. From germline, CDR1 is SSHAT and CDR2 FNYEAQ (reference sequence). CDR3 loop: CASSLGGLNTGELFF. In DNA, the CDR3 is TGTGCTAGCAGCTTAGGGGGGCTGAACACCGGGGAGCTGTTTTTT.

This clone has just a few counts. The J gene is TRBJ2-1, the V gene TRBV15; perhaps TRBD2 as D (5 bases). The V gene lost 2 bases and the J gene lost 5 bases, with 16 bases spanning the gap. Germline V CDR1 and CDR2: LNHNV, YYDKDF (reference sequence). The CDR3 is 16 residues long. The DNA for the CDR3 is TGTGCCACCAGCAGATACACTTGGCGGACTGACAATGAGCAGTTCTTC. This encodes CATSRYTWRTDNEQFF.